The T cell receptor (beta chain) described here comes from a study of cytomegalovirus exposure and HLA in healthy donors. In the PCR, 60 Vbeta and 13 Jbeta primers were used. TCRdb's table, derived via immunoSEQ multiplex PCR, lists solely in-frame clones and lacks some. The data hold about 140,000 clones, with less than 85% observed a single time. V was cut by 7 bases and J by 4 bases, with 9 bases left in between. CDR1 SGHTA and CDR2 FQGTGA come from the germline V gene. This CDR3 is built from 12 residues. Study findings and constraints: As was reported, the HLA-A and HLA-B alleles of most subjects were accurately predicted from TCR beta sequences. A prior analysis recorded that most TCR beta V segments were productive about 90% or about 30% of the time. The only immune exposure information that was available was CMV serostatus.

Concerning this clone: Its antigen is not known.

The sequence was obtained from a middle-aged man in good health and CMV-seronegative. Sequenced material: PBMCs. The rearrangement uses TRBV7-3 and TRBJ2-3, with a tentative D call TRBD2 (5 bases). The CDR3 loop is CASTPRADTQYF. In DNA form, the CDR3 reads TGTGCCAGCACCCCGAGGGCAGATACGCAGTATTTT.